Shown below are 24 T cell receptor beta chains from a single sample sequenced in a study of OX40 agonist ivuxolimab in advanced cancers. The data were produced by immunoSEQ multiplex PCR, yet TCRdb's version contains in-frame clones alone and is incomplete. Of roughly 42,000 clones listed, 90% to 95% are singletons. Sequenced material: CD4+ or CD8+ T cells sorted from blood, taken in a trial of the OX40 agonist ivuxolimab. The source is an adult with an advanced solid tumor such as melanoma, head and neck, liver or kidney cancer.

The chain uses TRBV27 and TRBJ2-3; 9 nucleotides align to TRBD1. Germline CDR1 and CDR2: MNHEY and SMNVEV (reference sequence). V was clipped by 4 bases and J by 4 bases; unmatched bases: 3. This CDR3 contains 14 residues. DNA of the CDR3: TGTGCCAGCAGTTCACAGGGGGCCTCAGATACGCAGTATTTT. Translated, it gives CASSSQGASDTQYF.

The rearrangement links TRBV5-6 to TRBJ2-7, with 9 bases identical to TRBD2. Losses at the gene ends were 3 bases for V and 4 bases for J; bases not matched to a gene: 5. The CDR3 is made up of 14 amino acids. Germline V gives CDR1 SGHDT, CDR2 YYEEEE. The CDR3: CASSYWTSVYEQYF. The CDR3, as DNA: TGTGCCAGCAGCTATTGGACTAGCGTTTACGAGCAGTACTTC.

This clone was detected once. The chain is built from TRBV28 and TRBJ1-1, with TRBD1 identical over 10 bases. CDR3 size: 15 residues. CDR1 is MDHEN, CDR2 SYDVKM, per germline. V lost 4 bases to trimming and J lost 2 bases; unmatched junction nucleotides: 4. This CDR3 is CASSSGQGSNTEAFF. CDR3 sequence (DNA): TGTGCCAGCAGTTCGGGACAGGGGTCAAACACTGAAGCTTTCTTT.

This chain uses TRBV30 with TRBJ1-5, with D possibly TRBD1 on 6 matching bases. The germline gives CDR1 GTSNPN, CDR2 SVGIG (reference sequence). The CDR3 covers 14 residues. V lost 1 base, J lost 3 bases, and 10 bases lay in between. CDR3 in amino acids: CAWSAGESNQPQHF. CDR3 in DNA: TGTGCCTGGAGTGCAGGGGAGTCCAATCAGCCCCAGCATTTT.

The chain uses TRBV21-1 and TRBJ2-4; the table's D call, TRBD1, has no DNA check behind it. TRBV21-1 is an annotated pseudogene. The CDR3 runs to 17 residues. CDR3 bases: TGTGCCAGCAGCACCAAGGGACAGGGGGCTTCCAAAAACATTCAGTACTTC. It is translated as CASSTKGQGASKNIQYF.

The chain carries TRBV6-5 and TRBJ2-5, with D perhaps matching TRBD2 (5 bases). Germline V gives CDR1 MNHEY, CDR2 SVGAGI. The CDR3 has 16 amino acids. V shed 0 bases and J shed 2 bases, with 13 bases lying between them. The CDR3 spells CASSYSKAGGQETQYF. CDR3 DNA sequence: TGTGCCAGCAGTTACTCGAAGGCAGGAGGTCAAGAGACCCAGTACTTC.

In DNA form, the CDR3 reads TGTGCCAGCAGCTTTACCCCAGGGGGTCAGCCCCAGCATTTT. It encodes CASSFTPGGQPQHF. The genes are TRBV5-6 and TRBJ1-5; 7 bases agree with TRBD1. CDR1 is SGHDT and CDR2 is YYEEEE in the germline V gene. The CDR3 has 14 amino acids. With V trimmed by 2 bases and J by 6 bases, 5 bases remained unmatched.

The chain joins TRBV6-1 to TRBJ1-2, with 8 bases lining up with TRBD1. Per the germline V gene, CDR1 is MNHNS and CDR2 is SASEGT. V lost 7 bases to trimming and J lost 5 bases; unmatched junction nucleotides: 6. CDR3 size: 13 residues. CDR3 in DNA: TGTGCCAGCACCTTAGGACAGGGTTATGGCTACACCTTC. Protein: CASTLGQGYGYTF.

The chain couples TRBV2 to TRBJ2-7, with no clear D. CDR1 is SNHLY and CDR2 is FYNNEI in the germline V gene. The CDR3 extends over 12 amino acids. V lost 5 bases and J lost 6, with 11 bases in between. The chain's CDR3 is CASSSGATEQYF. The CDR3 DNA is TGTGCCAGCAGTTCCGGAGCGACCGAGCAGTACTTC.

The chain recombines TRBV6-1 with TRBJ1-4; no clear D gene. The length of the CDR3 is 15 residues. Germline V gene data show CDR1 as MNHNS and CDR2 as SASEGT. Trimming removed 1 base at V and 6 bases at J, with 12 bases between. CDR3 sequence: CASSEGRLRDEKLFF. The CDR3 bases are TGTGCCAGCAGTGAAGGTCGCCTGAGGGATGAAAAACTGTTTTTT.

In this sample, this clone turned up once. V is TRBV4-1 and J is TRBJ2-1; no clear D gene. Germline V gene sequence: CDR1 MGHRA, CDR2 YSYEKL. V lost 4 bases, J lost 3 bases, and 16 bases lay in between. The CDR3 spans 16 residues. The CDR3 DNA reads as TGCGCCAGCAGCCTTTCGATCGGAAGGGACTACAATGAGCAGTTCTTC. It codes for CASSLSIGRDYNEQFF.

The chain links TRBV5-4 to TRBJ2-3; no reliable D call. CDR1 SGHNT and CDR2 YYREEE come from the germline V gene (reference sequence). Between the trimmed V and J ends, which lost 0 bases and 2 bases, there was a span of 4 bases. The CDR3 spans 13 residues. DNA for the CDR3: TGTGCCAGCAGCTTGGGCCCCACAGATACGCAGTATTTT. This gives the protein CASSLGPTDTQYF.

As to this clone: Other DNA sequences in the same sample also yield this CDR3. The J gene is TRBJ1-1, the V gene TRBV4-1; D unclear. Germline loops: CDR1 MGHRA, CDR2 YSYEKL. V lost 1 base and J 7 bases, leaving 7 bases between the germline ends. The CDR3 loop spans 12 amino acids. In DNA form, the CDR3 reads TGCGCCAGCAGCCAAGCCGGTAGTGAAGCTTTCTTT. Residues: CASSQAGSEAFF.

CDR3 DNA sequence: TGTGCCAGCAGTTTCCGGGACAGCGGACAACCGTTTGAAGCTTTCTTT. This sequence encodes CASSFRDSGQPFEAFF. The rearrangement uses TRBV28 and TRBJ1-1; 7 bases align to TRBD1. The CDR3 runs 16 residues. The V gene's germline CDR1 is MDHEN and CDR2 SYDVKM. V shed 3 bases, J shed 7 bases, and the junction held 14 bases outside the gene matches.

The CDR3 sequence is CASSVDVGVTEAFF. The CDR3 coding sequence is TGTGCCAGCAGCGTAGATGTAGGGGTCACTGAAGCTTTCTTT. This chain uses TRBV9 with TRBJ1-1; D possibly corresponds to TRBD1 (5 bases). Germline values: CDR1 SGDLS, CDR2 YYNGEE. V was clipped by 0 bases and J by 4 bases, with 10 bases between them. The CDR3 consists of 14 residues.

The V and J genes are TRBV6-1 and TRBJ2-7; D possibly matches TRBD1 or TRBD2 (5 bases each). V lost 9 bases to trimming and J lost 7 bases, with 19 bases between them. Germline V gene lookup returns CDR1 MNHNS and CDR2 SASEGT. There are 13 residues in the CDR3. The CDR3: CASRDGDLLEQYF. CDR3 DNA: TGTGCCAGTCGGGACGGCGACCTCCTTGAGCAGTACTTC.

The J gene is TRBJ1-3, the V gene TRBV29-1, with TRBD1 matching 8 bases. The CDR3 covers 10 residues. V dropped 4 bases and J dropped 16; count of bases not matched to a gene: 6. Germline values: CDR1 SQVTM, CDR2 ANQGSEA. CDR3 residues: CSVVQDRAYF. The CDR3 DNA reads as TGCAGCGTTGTCCAGGACAGGGCCTATTTT.

The V call is TRBV6-6, the J call TRBJ2-1; weak D call: TRBD1 (7 bases). V was shortened by 0 bases and J by 8 bases, with 17 bases between the two germline ends. The CDR3 spans 16 residues. Germline V CDR1 and CDR2: MNHNY, SVGAGI (reference sequence). CDR3: CASSYSIQGRWDEQFF. DNA for the CDR3: TGTGCCAGCAGTTACTCGATACAGGGGAGGTGGGATGAGCAGTTCTTC.

The rearrangement links TRBV30 to TRBJ2-5; D possibly corresponds to TRBD2 (6 bases). The CDR3 has 14 amino acids. The V gene lost 2 bases and the J gene lost 1 base, with 11 bases spanning the gap. Germline CDR1 GTSNPN, CDR2 SVGIG (reference sequence). CDR3 residues: CAWSHLGLQETQYF. As DNA, the CDR3 is TGTGCCTGGAGTCATCTGGGACTCCAAGAGACCCAGTACTTC.

This chain links TRBV5-6 with TRBJ1-1, with 8 bases identical to TRBD1. The CDR3 runs 15 residues. The junction had 7 bases not matched to a gene; V was cut back by 2 bases and J by 4 bases. Germline lookup yields CDR1 SGHDT and CDR2 YYEEEE. CDR3 bases: TGTGCCAGCAGCTTACCAGGGGGCGCGACCACTGAAGCTTTCTTT. Translating gives CASSLPGGATTEAFF.

The rearrangement joins TRBV19 to TRBJ1-3, with D unclear. CDR3 length equals 15 residues. Germline V gene lookup returns CDR1 LNHDA and CDR2 SQIVND (reference sequence). Trimming stripped 1 base from V and 0 bases from J, with 7 bases between. The CDR3 DNA reads as TGTGCCAGTAGTATAGCTGGAGTCTCTGGAAACACCATATATTTT. Its protein product is CASSIAGVSGNTIYF.

The chain links TRBV10-1 to TRBJ1-1; TRBD1 is a possible D gene (5 bases). CDR3 length: 13 residues. Trimming took off 6 bases at V and 4 bases at J, with 12 bases between the two ends. Per germline, CDR1 WNHNN and CDR2 SYGVQD (reference sequence). Here the CDR3 DNA reads TGCGCCAGCAGCCGGGGCGGCGGCACTGAAGCTTTCTTT. It specifies CASSRGGGTEAFF.

The V call is TRBV9, the J call TRBJ2-5; D is unresolved. Germline values: CDR1 SGDLS, CDR2 YYNGEE. The CDR3 runs 15 residues. The germline V and J ends were trimmed by 0 bases and 3 bases, with 12 bases remaining between them. In DNA, the CDR3 is TGTGCCAGCAGCGTAGATGGGGTAGAGGAAGAGACCCAGTACTTC. Translation gives CASSVDGVEEETQYF.

The chain recombines TRBV4-3 with TRBJ2-1; 7 positions match TRBD2. CDR1 and CDR2 from the germline V gene are LGHNA and YSLEER. J was trimmed by 6 bases and V by 1 base; bases with no gene match: 18. The CDR3 spans 19 residues. CDR3 nucleotide sequence: TGCGCCAGCAGCCAAGTGGAAGGGAGGGAACTAGGTCCGCCCAATGAGCAGTTCTTC. Amino acid sequence: CASSQVEGRELGPPNEQFF.